This T cell receptor (beta chain) emerged from a study of response to subunit inactivated influenza vaccine. Notes on the study in general: The authors proposed limited new T cell recruitment per seasonal influenza vaccination.

A note on this clonotype: Its antigen is unidentified.

Trimming cost V 6 bases and J 7 bases, with 18 bases left between them. Germline lookup yields CDR1 SQVTM and CDR2 ANQGSEA. The CDR3 consists of 13 residues. MiXCR was run by TCRdb on the RT-PCR reads, yielding one entry per CDR3 protein. The sample consists of 300,000 to 350,000 distinct CDR3 sequences, about 20% of them appearing once. The chain recombines TRBV29-1 with TRBJ1-1, with a weak D call TRBD1 (5 bases). This receptor was taken from a man between 50 and 69 years old who received an inactivated influenza vaccine. The sample in question was PBMCs from blood, obtained approximately 22 months after vaccination. Here the CDR3 DNA reads TGCAGCGTGACGTACCGGGGAGACAGTGAAGCTTTCTTT. Translation gives CSVTYRGDSEAFF.